The 19 T cell receptor beta chains reported below all come from one sample, sequenced in a study of T-cell reconstitution after alpha-beta-depleted transplantation in children. A TCRbeta library incorporating unique molecular identifiers was prepared. TCRdb processed the PCR reads anew with MiXCR; each CDR3 protein has one entry. Altogether hundreds of thousands of distinct CDR3 sequences are present, 11% being singletons, with the ten largest covering roughly 28%. The sample here was PBMCs, taken before TCRalphabeta/CD19-depleted stem cell transplant. All receptors come from a child under two years old with acute myeloid leukemia, due to receive a stem cell transplant.

This clonotype was detected ten times or more. The chain is built from TRBV28 and TRBJ2-7, with D unresolved. Trimming pared 8 bases from V and 1 base from J, leaving 12 bases between. CDR1 is MDHEN and CDR2 is SYDVKM in the germline V gene. This CDR3 is 13 amino acids long. CDR3 region: CASRVAGSYEQYF. In DNA form, the CDR3 reads TGTGCCAGCCGGGTAGCCGGGTCCTACGAGCAGTACTTC.

The rearrangement links TRBV18 to TRBJ2-2; 9 nucleotides line up with TRBD2. In germline, CDR1 is KGHSH, CDR2 LQKENI. V dropped 4 bases and J dropped 3; count of bases not matched to a gene: 6. This CDR3 has 16 amino acids. CDR3 bases: TGTGCCAGCTCACGTAGCGGGAGTCGGGACACCGGGGAGCTGTTTTTT. This sequence encodes CASSRSGSRDTGELFF.

The V gene is TRBV3-1, the J gene TRBJ1-4, with a weak D call TRBD1 (5 bases). This CDR3 comprises 18 residues. Germline assignment: CDR1 LGHDT and CDR2 YNNKEL (reference sequence). V gave up 10 bases and J gave up 2 bases, with 26 bases separating them. The CDR3 DNA is TGTGCCACCTGCCAAGAAGGCGGGGGGATAGCGACTAATGAAAAACTGTTTTTT. It is translated as CATCQEGGGIATNEKLFF.

This clonotype came up many times. The V call is TRBV10-3, the J call TRBJ2-3, with TRBD1 matching over 10 bases. CDR1 is ENHRY and CDR2 is SYGVKD in the germline V gene. This CDR3 comprises 12 residues. The DNA of the CDR3 is TGTGCGACTGGACAGGGGGCAGATACGCAGTATTTT. Amino acid sequence: CATGQGADTQYF.

In its sample, this clonotype was seen many times. This sequence joins TRBV12-3 or TRBV12-4 and TRBJ1-1, with D hard to call. Trimming took 3 bases from V and 1 from J, leaving 12 bases between them. The CDR3 is 15 residues long. The CDR3 loop is CASSLVEPGNTEAFF. The CDR3 nucleotides are TGTGCCAGCAGTTTGGTAGAACCGGGGAACACTGAAGCTTTCTTT.

This clonotype was detected many times. The chain has TRBV28 and TRBJ1-2; TRBD1 might be the D (5 bases). Germline CDR1 is MDHEN and CDR2 is SYDVKM. The V gene lost 2 bases and the J gene lost 5 bases, with 6 bases spanning the gap. The CDR3 loop spans 12 amino acids. Written as DNA, the CDR3 is TGTGCCAGCAGTTTAGACAGATATGGCTACACCTTC. The encoded protein is CASSLDRYGYTF.

This clonotype was recorded many times. V gene TRBV12-3 or TRBV12-4 combines with J gene TRBJ1-3, with TRBD1 identical over 7 bases. V lost 4 bases to trimming and J lost 0 bases; unmatched junction nucleotides: 12. CDR3 size: 18 residues. CDR3 sequence reads: CASSSFGTAAYSGNTIYF. The CDR3 DNA sequence: TGTGCCAGCAGTTCTTTTGGGACAGCCGCATACTCTGGAAACACCATATATTTT.

This clonotype was seen ten or more times. This chain uses TRBV20-1 with TRBJ2-7; 13 bases are a match to TRBD2. CDR1 DFQATT and CDR2 SNEGSKA come from the germline V gene (reference sequence). CDR3 length: 13 amino acids. Trimming at V came to 5 bases and at J to 5 bases, leaving 3 bases not matched to a gene. The CDR3 DNA sequence: TGCAGTGCTGGGACTAGCGGGATTCACGAGCAGTACTTC. It translates to CSAGTSGIHEQYF.

This clonotype was counted at least ten times. V usage is TRBV21-1 and J usage is TRBJ2-1; TRBD2, as called in the table, went unchecked against the DNA. TRBV21-1 constitutes a pseudogene. The CDR3 length is 15 residues. CDR3 coding DNA: TGTGCCAGCAGCAGAGAAGGGTATAGGGATGAGGGTCAGTTCTTC. The encoded protein is CASSREGYRDEGQFF.

Many counts were recorded for this clonotype. The CDR3 loop reads CASSFQGQPQHF. CDR3 coding DNA: TGTGCCAGCAGTTTCCAAGGTCAGCCCCAGCATTTT. This sequence joins TRBV27 and TRBJ1-5; D not resolved. Looked up from germline, CDR1 is MNHEY and CDR2 is SMNVEV (reference sequence). Trimming left V 3 bases short and J 6 bases short, with 6 bases between. The CDR3 has 12 amino acids.

Many counts were recorded for this clonotype. V and J are TRBV6-1 and TRBJ1-1, with D unresolved. There are 14 residues in the CDR3. The V gene lost 3 bases and the J gene lost 5 bases, with 13 bases spanning the gap. Germline V lookup: CDR1 MNHNS, CDR2 SASEGT. The DNA of the CDR3 is TGTGCCAGCAGTGACCGCCTAGGATCGACTGAAGCTTTCTTT. This translates into CASSDRLGSTEAFF.

This clonotype was observed at least ten times. The J gene is TRBJ2-5, the V gene TRBV5-1; 9 nucleotides line up with TRBD2. The CDR3 runs 17 residues. Germline V gene data show CDR1 as SGHRS and CDR2 as YFSETQ. The junction had 17 bases not matched to a gene; V was cut back by 7 bases and J by 4 bases. DNA of the CDR3: TGCGCCAGCCGGAGCCTTAATGCGGGAGGGCCGGGAGAGACCCAGTACTTC. It yields the protein CASRSLNAGGPGETQYF. The variable domain in full, completed from reference TRBV5-1 and TRBJ2-5, reads KAGVTQTPRYLIKTRGQQVTLSCSPISGHRSVSWYQQTPGQGLQFLFEYFSETQRNKGNFPGRFSGRQFSNSRSEMNVSTLELGDSALYLCASRSLNAGGPGETQYFGPGTRLLVL.

Many counts were recorded for this clonotype. The chain employs TRBV5-1 and TRBJ2-7; D remains ambiguous. V lost 2 bases and J lost 1, with 7 bases in between. Germline lookup yields CDR1 SGHRS and CDR2 YFSETQ. The CDR3 sequence is 13 residues long. The CDR3 is CASSFLGSYEQYF. The CDR3 nucleotides read TGCGCCAGCAGCTTCCTCGGGTCCTACGAGCAGTACTTC.

The gene calls are TRBV28 and TRBJ1-6; D unclear. Germline-derived CDR1 and CDR2 are MDHEN and SYDVKM. The length of the CDR3 is 15 residues. V lost 5 bases and J 8 bases, leaving 16 bases between the germline ends. CDR3 nucleotides: TGTGCCAGCAGTCAAATCATGCAAGGCGATTCACCCCTCCACTTT. Protein: CASSQIMQGDSPLHF.

This clonotype was detected many times. The genes are TRBV20-1 and TRBJ2-7; no clear D gene. Germline V gene data show CDR1 as DFQATT and CDR2 as SNEGSKA (reference sequence). This CDR3 comprises 13 residues. Trimming left V 4 bases short and J 4 bases short, with 14 bases between. CDR3 sequence reads: CSATHRNLYEQYF. The CDR3 DNA reads TGCAGTGCTACACACCGAAACTTATACGAGCAGTACTTC.

This clonotype came up a few times. The J gene is TRBJ1-1, the V gene TRBV29-1; D call uncertain. The CDR3 spans 14 residues. Germline V gene lookup returns CDR1 SQVTM and CDR2 ANQGSEA. V lost 6 bases to trimming and J lost 3 bases, with 17 bases between them. In DNA form, the CDR3 reads TGCAGCGTCGAGGCGGATAGGGCGGACACTGAAGCTTTCTTT. Translated, it gives CSVEADRADTEAFF.

This clonotype appeared many times. The rearrangement uses TRBV7-8 and TRBJ2-2, with 11 bases that match TRBD1. CDR3 size: 18 residues. Unmatched junction bases numbered 9, after V lost 6 bases and J lost 0 bases. CDR1 and CDR2 from the germline V gene are SGHVS and FQNEAQ. This chain's CDR3 is CASSYGQGAFANTGELFF. The CDR3 DNA reads as TGTGCCAGCAGTTACGGACAGGGGGCTTTCGCGAACACCGGGGAGCTGTTTTTT.

This clonotype was found many times. The chain is built from TRBV5-1 and TRBJ2-1; possible D gene TRBD2, 6 bases. Between the trimmed V and J ends, which lost 5 bases and 0 bases, there was a span of 15 bases. The length of the CDR3 is 16 residues. Looked up from germline, CDR1 is SGHRS and CDR2 is YFSETQ. CDR3 nucleotides: TGCGCCAGCAGATTTTTAGCGGCTATCTCCTACAATGAGCAGTTCTTC. Encoded protein: CASRFLAAISYNEQFF.

To note about this clonotype: A much larger clone differs by one base, so this may be a read error. The rearrangement joins TRBV6-2 or TRBV6-3 to TRBJ2-7; maybe TRBD2 (6 bases). Germline V gene data show CDR1 as MNHEY and CDR2 as SVGEGT. The V and J ends lost 7 bases and 8 bases respectively, with 24 bases between them. This CDR3 region has 15 residues. For the CDR3, the DNA is TGTGCCAGCAATGTGCAGAGCAGCCTCCGGGGGAAGCAGTACTTC. Protein sequence: CASNVQSSLRGKQYF.